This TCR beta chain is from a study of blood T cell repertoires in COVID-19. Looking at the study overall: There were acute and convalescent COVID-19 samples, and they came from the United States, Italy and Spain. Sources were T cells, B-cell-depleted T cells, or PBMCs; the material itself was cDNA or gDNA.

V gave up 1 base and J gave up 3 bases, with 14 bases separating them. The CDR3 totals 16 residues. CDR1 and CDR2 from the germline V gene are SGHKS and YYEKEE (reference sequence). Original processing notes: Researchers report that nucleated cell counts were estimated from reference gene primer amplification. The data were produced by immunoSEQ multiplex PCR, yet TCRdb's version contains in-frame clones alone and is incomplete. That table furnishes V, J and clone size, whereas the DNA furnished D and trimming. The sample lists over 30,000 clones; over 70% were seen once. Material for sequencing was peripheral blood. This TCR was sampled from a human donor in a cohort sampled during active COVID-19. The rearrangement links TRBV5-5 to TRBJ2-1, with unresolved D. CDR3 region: CASSLSLVLFYNEQFF. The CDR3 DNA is TGTGCCAGCAGCTTGTCCCTAGTGCTGTTCTACAATGAGCAGTTCTTC.